The 9 T cell receptor beta chains in this list originate from one sample, sequenced in a study of cytomegalovirus exposure and HLA in healthy donors. Use of 60 Vbeta and 13 Jbeta primers characterized the PCR. Method: immunoSEQ multiplex PCR; TCRdb's copy keeps in-frame clones and lacks some. The sample table includes around 130,000 clones. Specimen: PBMCs. The source of these receptors is a woman between 55 and 75 years old in good health and CMV-seronegative.

As concerns this clone: One end of the junction is discordant with germline, which a read error may explain. J is TRBJ2-3 and V is TRBV6-1; the match to TRBD2 covers 9 bases. CDR1 is MNHNS and CDR2 is SASEGT in the germline V gene. The CDR3 runs 16 residues. The CDR3 spells CASNEDLAGSTDTQYF. CDR3 nucleotide sequence: TGTGCCAGCAATGAAGACCTAGCGGGATCCACAGATACGCAGTATTTT.

This chain joins TRBV4-1 and TRBJ1-1, with D unclear. The CDR3 runs to 16 residues. Germline V gene sequence: CDR1 MGHRA, CDR2 YSYEKL. V was clipped by 2 bases and J by 0 bases, with 13 bases between them. The CDR3 sequence: CASSQPRDGVNTEAFF. The CDR3, as DNA: TGCGCCAGCAGCCAACCCAGAGACGGGGTGAACACTGAAGCTTTCTTT.

The chain joins TRBV7-3 to TRBJ2-5; tentatively, D is TRBD2 (6 bases). V was cut by 0 bases and J by 5 bases, with 16 bases left in between. This CDR3 is 16 amino acids long. Germline V gene data show CDR1 as SGHTA and CDR2 as FQGTGA. The CDR3 loop is CASSLTRGGAGETQYF. The CDR3 DNA follows: TGTGCCAGCAGCTTAACTCGCGGAGGGGCCGGGGAGACCCAGTACTTC.

The chain recombines TRBV4-2 with TRBJ1-1; perhaps TRBD1 as D (5 bases). The V and J ends lost 5 bases and 4 bases respectively, with 11 bases between them. The CDR3 is made up of 13 amino acids. Per germline, CDR1 LGHNA and CDR2 YNFKEQ. The CDR3 sequence is CASSGPRATEAFF. CDR3 nucleotide sequence: TGTGCCAGCAGCGGGCCCAGGGCCACTGAAGCTTTCTTT.

This rearrangement joins TRBV19 to TRBJ1-2; 8 bases are a match to TRBD1. Looked up from germline, CDR1 is LNHDA and CDR2 is SQIVND (reference sequence). The ends lost 4 bases at V and 1 base at J; junction bases unmatched: 11. The CDR3 covers 17 residues. The CDR3 sequence: CASSSGQGRTGNYGYTF. The DNA for the CDR3 is TGTGCCAGTAGTAGCGGACAGGGTAGAACGGGTAACTATGGCTACACCTTC.

The chain recombines TRBV5-4 with TRBJ1-2; 10 bases line up with TRBD1. V lost 4 bases to trimming and J lost 4 bases; unmatched junction nucleotides: 7. The CDR3 totals 15 residues. Germline V CDR1 and CDR2: SGHNT, YYREEE (reference sequence). Here the CDR3 reads CASSTRQGARYGYTF. CDR3 in DNA: TGTGCCAGCAGCACAAGACAGGGGGCTCGCTATGGCTACACCTTC. The variable domain in full, completed from reference TRBV5-4 and TRBJ1-2, reads ETGVTQSPTHLIKTRGQQVTLRCSSQSGHNTVSWYQQALGQGPQFIFQYYREEENGRGNFPPRFSGLQFPNYSSELNVNALELDDSALYLCASSTRQGARYGYTFGSGTRLTVV.

The chain is built from TRBV2 and TRBJ1-4; D is ambiguous. Trimming took off 2 bases at V and 6 bases at J, with 13 bases between the two ends. CDR1 is SNHLY and CDR2 is FYNNEI in the germline V gene. There are 15 residues in the CDR3. The CDR3 DNA sequence: TGTGCCAGCAGTGAAAGAGGAACGAGGGATGAAAAACTGTTTTTT. Translation: CASSERGTRDEKLFF.

The chain joins TRBV28 to TRBJ2-7, with 10 bases matching TRBD2. The CDR3 is made up of 15 amino acids. The V gene's germline CDR1 is MDHEN and CDR2 SYDVKM. After removal of 5 bases from V and 4 bases from J, the junction contained 8 bases not matched to a gene. Here the CDR3 DNA reads TGTGCCAGCAGTGATGCGGGACTAGCGTTATACGAGCAGTACTTC. Translation gives CASSDAGLALYEQYF.

The J gene is TRBJ2-5, the V gene TRBV7-9, with 7 bases that match TRBD1. The V gene end was trimmed by 3 bases and the J gene end by 1 base; junction bases not matched to a gene: 5. The germline CDR1 and CDR2 sequences are SEHNR and FQNEAQ (reference sequence). CDR3 length: 15 amino acids. The CDR3: CASSFIGQAQETQYF. CDR3 in DNA: TGTGCCAGCAGCTTCATCGGACAGGCCCAAGAGACCCAGTACTTC.